The following is a T cell receptor (beta chain) sequence with its context. These data are taken from a study of CDR3 diversity in severe acne. TCRdb re-called the PCR reads with MiXCR, one entry per CDR3 protein. The sample lists about 85,000 distinct CDR3 sequences, 45% to 50% occurring once. The sample was blood. The TCR was taken from a male donor in good health, serving as a control.

The CDR3 here is CASSWWDGNTEAFF. The CDR3 nucleotides are TGTGCCAGCAGCTGGTGGGACGGGAACACTGAAGCTTTCTTT. The genes are TRBV2 and TRBJ1-1; tentative D call: TRBD1 (5 bases). Trimming stripped 6 bases from V and 1 base from J, with 12 bases between. Germline V gives CDR1 SNHLY, CDR2 FYNNEI. The CDR3 has 14 residues. Drawing the rest from reference TRBV2 and TRBJ1-1, the complete variable domain is EPEVTQTPSHQVTQMGQEVILRCVPISNHLYFYWYRQILGQKVEFLVSFYNNEISEKSEIFDDQFSVERPDGSNFTLKIRSTKLEDSAMYFCASSWWDGNTEAFFGQGTRLTVV.